This T cell receptor beta chain was sequenced for a study of identical twins. Overall study results and limits: Out-of-frame alpha sequences shared by twins were enriched for low generation probability. Surplus twin overlap in beta out-of-frame sequences was less pronounced.

Turning to this clonotype: Its antigen is unidentified.

Via MiXCR, TCRdb re-called the 5' RACE reads, giving one row per CDR3 protein. The sample comprises some 690,000 distinct CDR3 sequences, about 20% of which are singletons, and roughly 4% rests with the top ten. Trimming took 7 bases from V and 7 from J; bases not matched to a gene: 12. The CDR3 sequence is 14 residues long. The germline V gene encodes CDR1 SQVTM and CDR2 ANQGSEA. The same data also went into a second study, on T cells expressing NK-cell markers. That work contributes: Seven of the eight sequenced donors were classified as HCMV-seropositive, and one was classified as seronegative.

The receptor comes from a woman under 30 in good health. Sequenced material: PBMCs. The chain has TRBV29-1 and TRBJ2-3; TRBD2 matches at 9 bases. In DNA form, the CDR3 reads TGCAGCGCCAGGGGAGCGGGGGGCGAAAATACGCAGTATTTT. Its translation is CSARGAGGENTQYF.